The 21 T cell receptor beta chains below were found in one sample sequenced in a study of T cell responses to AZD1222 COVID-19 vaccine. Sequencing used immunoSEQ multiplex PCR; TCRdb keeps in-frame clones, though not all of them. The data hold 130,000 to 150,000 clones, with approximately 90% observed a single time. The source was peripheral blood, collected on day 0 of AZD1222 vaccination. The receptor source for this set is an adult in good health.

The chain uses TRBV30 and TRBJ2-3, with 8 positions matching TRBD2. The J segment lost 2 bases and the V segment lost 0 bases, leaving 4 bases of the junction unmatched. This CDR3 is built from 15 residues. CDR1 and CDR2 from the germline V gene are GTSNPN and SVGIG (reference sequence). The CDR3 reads CAWSVRGGITDTQYF. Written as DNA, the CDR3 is TGTGCCTGGAGTGTCCGGGGGGGGATCACAGATACGCAGTATTTT.

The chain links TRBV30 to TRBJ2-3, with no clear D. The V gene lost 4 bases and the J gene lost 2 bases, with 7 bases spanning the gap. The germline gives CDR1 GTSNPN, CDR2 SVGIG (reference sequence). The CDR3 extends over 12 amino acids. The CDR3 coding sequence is TGTGCCTGGACCCTCTCCACAGATACGCAGTATTTT. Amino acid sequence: CAWTLSTDTQYF.

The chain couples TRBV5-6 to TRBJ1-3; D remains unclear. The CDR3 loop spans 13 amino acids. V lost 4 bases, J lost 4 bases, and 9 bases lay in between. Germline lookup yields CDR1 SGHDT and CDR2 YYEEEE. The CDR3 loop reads CASSPWYGNTIYF. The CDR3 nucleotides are TGTGCCAGCAGCCCCTGGTACGGAAACACCATATATTTT.

The CDR3 nucleotides are TGTGCCAGTAGGACGGACAGGGATCAGCCCCAGCATTTT. Translating gives CASRTDRDQPQHF. This chain connects TRBV19 to TRBJ1-5, with 8 bases matching TRBD1. CDR1 and CDR2 (germline): LNHDA, SQIVND (reference sequence). J lost 5 bases, V lost 6 bases, and 3 bases had no gene match. The CDR3 extends over 13 amino acids.

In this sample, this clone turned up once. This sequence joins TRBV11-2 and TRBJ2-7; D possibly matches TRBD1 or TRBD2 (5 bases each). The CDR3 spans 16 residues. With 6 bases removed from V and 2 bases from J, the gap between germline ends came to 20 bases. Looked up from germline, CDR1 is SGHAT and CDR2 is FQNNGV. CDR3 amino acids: CASRFISGTATYEQYF. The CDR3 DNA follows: TGTGCCAGCAGATTCATATCCGGGACCGCTACCTACGAGCAGTACTTC.

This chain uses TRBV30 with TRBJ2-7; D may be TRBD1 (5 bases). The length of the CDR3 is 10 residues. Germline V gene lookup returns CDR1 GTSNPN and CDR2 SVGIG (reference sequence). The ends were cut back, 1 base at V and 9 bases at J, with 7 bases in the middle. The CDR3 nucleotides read TGTGCCTGGAGTGCCCAGGGGCAGTACTTC. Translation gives CAWSAQGQYF.

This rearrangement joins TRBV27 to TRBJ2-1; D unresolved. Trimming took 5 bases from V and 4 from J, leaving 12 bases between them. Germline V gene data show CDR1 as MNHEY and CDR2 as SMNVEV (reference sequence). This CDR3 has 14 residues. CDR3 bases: TGTGCCAGCAGTCGGGTTGGGCCTTACAATGAGCAGTTCTTC. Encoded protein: CASSRVGPYNEQFF.

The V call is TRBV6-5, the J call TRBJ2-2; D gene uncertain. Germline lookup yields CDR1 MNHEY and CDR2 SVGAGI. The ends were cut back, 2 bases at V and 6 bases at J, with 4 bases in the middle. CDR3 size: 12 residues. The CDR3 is CASSYEAGELFF. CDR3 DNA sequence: TGTGCCAGCAGTTACGAGGCCGGGGAGCTGTTTTTT.

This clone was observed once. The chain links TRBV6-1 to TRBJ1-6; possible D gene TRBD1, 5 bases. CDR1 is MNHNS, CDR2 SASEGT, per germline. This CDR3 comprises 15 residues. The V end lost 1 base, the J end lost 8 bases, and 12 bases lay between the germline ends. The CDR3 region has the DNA TGTGCCAGCAGTGAAGTGGGGCAGGCTGATTCACCCCTCCACTTT. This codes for CASSEVGQADSPLHF.

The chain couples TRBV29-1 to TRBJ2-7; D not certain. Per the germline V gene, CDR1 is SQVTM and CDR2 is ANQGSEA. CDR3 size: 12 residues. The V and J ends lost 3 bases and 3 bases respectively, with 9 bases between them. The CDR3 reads CSVEADRYEQYF. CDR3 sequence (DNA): TGCAGCGTTGAGGCGGACCGCTACGAGCAGTACTTC.

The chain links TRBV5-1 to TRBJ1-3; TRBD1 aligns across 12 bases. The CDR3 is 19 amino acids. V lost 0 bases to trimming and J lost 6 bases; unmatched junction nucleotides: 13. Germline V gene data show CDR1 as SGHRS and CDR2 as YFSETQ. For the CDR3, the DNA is TGCGCCAGCAGCTTGGTCCATTCACGGGACAGGGGGCCGAAAAACACCATATATTTT. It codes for CASSLVHSRDRGPKNTIYF.

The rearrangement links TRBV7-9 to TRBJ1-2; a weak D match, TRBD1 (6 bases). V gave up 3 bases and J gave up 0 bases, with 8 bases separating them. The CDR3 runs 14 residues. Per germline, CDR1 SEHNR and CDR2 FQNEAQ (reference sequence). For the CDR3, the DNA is TGTGCCAGCAGCTTCGGGGACACTAACTATGGCTACACCTTC. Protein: CASSFGDTNYGYTF.

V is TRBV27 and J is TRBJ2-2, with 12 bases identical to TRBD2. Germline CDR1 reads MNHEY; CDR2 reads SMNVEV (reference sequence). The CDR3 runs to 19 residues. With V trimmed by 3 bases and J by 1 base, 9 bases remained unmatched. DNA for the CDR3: TGTGCCAGCAGTTTTTTCCGACTAGCGGGAGAGGAGAACACCGGGGAGCTGTTTTTT. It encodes CASSFFRLAGEENTGELFF.

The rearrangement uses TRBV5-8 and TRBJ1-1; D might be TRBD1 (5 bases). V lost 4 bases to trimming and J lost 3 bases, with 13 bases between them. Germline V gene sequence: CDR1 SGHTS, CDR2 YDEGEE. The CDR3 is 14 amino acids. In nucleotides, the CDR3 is TGTGCCAGCAGCCCTCAAGGGGTCCACACTGAAGCTTTCTTT. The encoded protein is CASSPQGVHTEAFF.

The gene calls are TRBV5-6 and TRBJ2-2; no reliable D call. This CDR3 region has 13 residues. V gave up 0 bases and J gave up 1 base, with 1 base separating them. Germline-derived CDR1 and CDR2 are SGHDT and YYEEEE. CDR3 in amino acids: CASSLGNTGELFF. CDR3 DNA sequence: TGTGCCAGCAGCTTGGGGAACACCGGGGAGCTGTTTTTT.

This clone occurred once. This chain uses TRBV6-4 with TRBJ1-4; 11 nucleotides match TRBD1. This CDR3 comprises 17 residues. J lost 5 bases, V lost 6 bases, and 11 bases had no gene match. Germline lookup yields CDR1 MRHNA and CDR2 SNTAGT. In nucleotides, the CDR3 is TGTGCCAGCAGGACAGGGTGGGACAGGGGGGGAAATGAAAAACTGTTTTTT. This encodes CASRTGWDRGGNEKLFF.

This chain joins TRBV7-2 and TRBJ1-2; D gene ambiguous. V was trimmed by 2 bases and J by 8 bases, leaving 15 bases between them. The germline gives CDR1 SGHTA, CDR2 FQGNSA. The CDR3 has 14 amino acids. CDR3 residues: CASSLQPIYEGYTF. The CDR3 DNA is TGTGCCAGCAGCTTACAGCCCATCTATGAAGGCTACACCTTC.

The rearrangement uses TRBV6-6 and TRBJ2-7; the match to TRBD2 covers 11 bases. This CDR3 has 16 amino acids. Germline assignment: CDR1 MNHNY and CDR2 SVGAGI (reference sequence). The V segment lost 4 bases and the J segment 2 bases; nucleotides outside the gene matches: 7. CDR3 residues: CASSSTLAGATYEQYF. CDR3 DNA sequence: TGTGCCAGCAGTTCTACACTAGCGGGGGCCACCTACGAGCAGTACTTC.

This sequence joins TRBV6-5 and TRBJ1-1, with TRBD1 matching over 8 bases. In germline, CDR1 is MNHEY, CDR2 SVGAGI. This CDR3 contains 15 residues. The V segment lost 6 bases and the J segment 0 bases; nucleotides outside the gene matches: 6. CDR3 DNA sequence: TGTGCCAGCAGCAGGGGGCTAGAATTGAACACTGAAGCTTTCTTT. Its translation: CASSRGLELNTEAFF.

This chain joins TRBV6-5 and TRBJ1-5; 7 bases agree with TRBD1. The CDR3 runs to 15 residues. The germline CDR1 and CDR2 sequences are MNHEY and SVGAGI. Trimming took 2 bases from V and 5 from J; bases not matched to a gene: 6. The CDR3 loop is CASSYPTGNDQPQHF. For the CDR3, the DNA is TGTGCCAGCAGTTACCCGACAGGGAACGATCAGCCCCAGCATTTT.

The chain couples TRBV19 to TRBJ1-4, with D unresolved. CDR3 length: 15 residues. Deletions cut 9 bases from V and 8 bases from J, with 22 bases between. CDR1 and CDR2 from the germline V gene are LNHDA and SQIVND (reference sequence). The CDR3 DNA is TGTGCCAGCCGGATGTGGTCCCTGGGAATCGAAAAACTGTTTTTT. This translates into CASRMWSLGIEKLFF.